The TCR beta chain under discussion was sequenced for a study of cytomegalovirus exposure and HLA in healthy donors. The primer mix had 60 Vbeta and 13 Jbeta primers. Methods used by the authors: Among the unique TCR beta chains that a later analysis counted, 75 million to 85 million in all, roughly 11 million were shared. Only in-frame clones appear in the TCRdb table, and some are missing; sequencing was by immunoSEQ multiplex PCR. V and J calls and clone size are given by that table; D and trimming were obtained from the DNA. The sample contains 140,000 or so clones, roughly 80% of which appear only once. The ends were cut back, 1 base at V and 4 bases at J, with 14 bases in the middle. Germline values: CDR1 SGHTA, CDR2 FQGTGA. This CDR3 region has 15 residues. Details on this clone: Its cognate antigen is unknown.

Samples came from healthy bone marrow donors. Study outcomes and limitations: Differences between HLA loci emerged in a later analysis of TCR association rates, with DRB1 most and HLA-C fewest. The study labeled fewer than 200 TCR beta chains cytomegalovirus-associated.

Sequenced input: PBMCs. This TCR was sampled from a boy aged 2-15 years in good health and CMV-seronegative. The J gene is TRBJ2-7, the V gene TRBV7-3; TRBD2 is a possible D gene (6 bases). The CDR3 bases are TGTGCCAGCAGCTTAAATGGCGGGAACCAGTACGAGCAGTACTTC. Encoded protein: CASSLNGGNQYEQYF.